One sample yielded the 11 T cell receptor beta chains listed below, sequenced in a study of T-cell memory formation after mild COVID-19. TCRdb called the 5' RACE reads again in MiXCR, with one record for every CDR3 protein. The data show hundreds of thousands of distinct CDR3 sequences, with 28% seen just once and about 13% held by the top ten. The specimen was PBMCs or a T cell subset sorted from them (not recorded which). The receptors here all came from an adult woman who had mild COVID-19 (a few samples of this study predate the infection). Cell type and time point are not known.

The table lists this clonotype with a few counts. The chain is built from TRBV20-1 and TRBJ1-1, with 7 bases that match TRBD1. Per germline, CDR1 DFQATT and CDR2 SNEGSKA (reference sequence). V was pared by 0 bases and J by 6 bases, with 7 bases of the junction left unmatched. This CDR3 has 14 amino acids. This chain's CDR3 is CSARDYDRAPEAFF. CDR3 sequence (DNA): TGCAGTGCTAGAGATTATGACAGGGCCCCTGAAGCTTTCTTT.

V and J are TRBV5-1 and TRBJ1-1; the D is unclear. From germline, CDR1 is SGHRS and CDR2 YFSETQ. Trimming pared 4 bases from V and 2 bases from J, leaving 12 bases between. The CDR3 is 14 amino acids. The CDR3 nucleotides read TGCGCCAGCAGCCCCGAGACGGCTAACACTGAAGCTTTCTTT. Translation: CASSPETANTEAFF. The complete variable domain, with remaining parts taken from reference TRBV5-1 and TRBJ1-1, reads KAGVTQTPRYLIKTRGQQVTLSCSPISGHRSVSWYQQTPGQGLQFLFEYFSETQRNKGNFPGRFSGRQFSNSRSEMNVSTLELGDSALYLCASSPETANTEAFFGQGTRLTVV.

This chain uses TRBV6-6 with TRBJ1-1; TRBD1 agrees at 7 bases. V shed 5 bases and J 6 bases; nucleotides not matched to a gene: 9. Germline CDR1 MNHNY, CDR2 SVGAGI (reference sequence). CDR3 size: 14 residues. The CDR3 loop is CASSPDRDGAEAFF. The CDR3 nucleotides read TGTGCCAGCAGTCCCGACAGGGACGGCGCTGAAGCTTTCTTT.

The V and J genes are TRBV9 and TRBJ2-1; weak D call: TRBD2 (7 bases). Trimming cost V 3 bases and J 0 bases, with 22 bases left between them. The germline CDR1 and CDR2 sequences are SGDLS and YYNGEE. This CDR3 has 19 residues. The CDR3 DNA is TGTGCCAGCAGCGGTGCGACTCCGGGGGGCCTAATCTCCTACAATGAGCAGTTCTTC. It specifies CASSGATPGGLISYNEQFF.

The chain recombines TRBV3-1 with TRBJ1-2; D possibly corresponds to TRBD1 (5 bases). In germline, CDR1 is LGHDT, CDR2 YNNKEL (reference sequence). This CDR3 has 15 residues. V lost 1 base, J lost 2 bases, and 11 bases lay in between. The chain's CDR3 is CASSQGEGRNYGYTF. The DNA of the CDR3 is TGTGCCAGCAGCCAAGGGGAGGGACGGAACTATGGCTACACCTTC.

The chain employs TRBV30 and TRBJ2-6; maybe TRBD1 (6 bases). Germline CDR1 GTSNPN, CDR2 SVGIG (reference sequence). V lost 1 base and J lost 0, with 10 bases in between. The CDR3 is 16 residues long. The CDR3 sequence: CAWSGTVDSGANVLTF. As DNA, the CDR3 is TGTGCCTGGAGTGGGACAGTAGACTCTGGGGCCAACGTCCTGACTTTC.

This clonotype was detected a few times. CDR3 DNA sequence: TGTGCCAGCAGCTTAACCCCTAGGAGCGATGAGCAGTTCTTC. Amino acids: CASSLTPRSDEQFF. The chain carries TRBV7-3 and TRBJ2-1; D unresolved. V was pared by 0 bases and J by 8 bases, with 11 bases between. CDR1 is SGHTA and CDR2 is FQGTGA in the germline V gene. The CDR3 sequence is 14 residues long.

The chain recombines TRBV30 with TRBJ2-7; no clear D. Trimming stripped 1 base from V and 0 bases from J, with 7 bases between. Germline CDR1 GTSNPN, CDR2 SVGIG (reference sequence). The CDR3 has 13 amino acids. The CDR3 protein is CAWSGGFSYEQYF. The DNA for the CDR3 is TGTGCCTGGAGTGGAGGTTTCTCCTACGAGCAGTACTTC.

The gene calls are TRBV7-3 and TRBJ2-7; the D gene could be TRBD1 or TRBD2 (6 bases each). CDR1 and CDR2 from the germline V gene are SGHTA and FQGTGA. The CDR3 sequence is 15 residues long. Between the trimmed V and J ends, which lost 0 bases and 7 bases, there was a span of 16 bases. This CDR3 is CASSLTGGPQGEQYF. The CDR3 nucleotides are TGTGCCAGCAGCTTAACAGGGGGGCCCCAGGGGGAGCAGTACTTC. Looking up the rest from reference TRBV7-3 and TRBJ2-7 gives the full variable domain: GAGVSQTPSNKVTEKGKYVELRCDPISGHTALYWYRQSLGQGPEFLIYFQGTGAADDSGLPNDRFFAVRPEGSVSTLKIQRTERGDSAVYLCASSLTGGPQGEQYFGPGTRLTVT.

This clonotype was seen a few times. The genes are TRBV4-1 and TRBJ2-2; 9 bases line up with TRBD2. Germline-derived CDR1 and CDR2 are MGHRA and YSYEKL. After removal of 1 base from V and 7 bases from J, the junction contained 10 bases not matched to a gene. The CDR3 sequence is 17 residues long. Written as DNA, the CDR3 is TGCGCCAGCAGCCAAGTGTTAGCGGGGGTCCCAGGCGGGGAGCTGTTTTTT. Translation gives CASSQVLAGVPGGELFF.

This chain uses TRBV7-2 with TRBJ1-1; D perhaps matches TRBD1 (6 bases). CDR1 SGHTA and CDR2 FQGNSA come from the germline V gene. The CDR3 spans 14 residues. The V end lost 2 bases, the J end lost 8 bases, and 15 bases lay between the germline ends. CDR3 in amino acids: CASSLNWDTREAFF. The CDR3 DNA follows: TGTGCCAGCAGCTTAAACTGGGACACGAGAGAAGCTTTCTTT.